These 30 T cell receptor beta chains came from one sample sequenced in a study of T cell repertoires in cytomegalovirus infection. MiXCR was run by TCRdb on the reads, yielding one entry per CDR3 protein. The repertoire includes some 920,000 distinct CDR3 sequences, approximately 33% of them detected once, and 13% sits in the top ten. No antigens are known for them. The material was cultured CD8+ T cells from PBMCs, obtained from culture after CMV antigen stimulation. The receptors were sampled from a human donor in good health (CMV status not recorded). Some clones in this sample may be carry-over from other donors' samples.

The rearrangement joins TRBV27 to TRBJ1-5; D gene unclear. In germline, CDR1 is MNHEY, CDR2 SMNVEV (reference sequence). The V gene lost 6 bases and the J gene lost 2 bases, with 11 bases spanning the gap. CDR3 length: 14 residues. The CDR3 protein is CASSLEKGNQPQHF. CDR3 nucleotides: TGTGCCAGCAGCCTTGAGAAAGGCAATCAGCCCCAGCATTTT.

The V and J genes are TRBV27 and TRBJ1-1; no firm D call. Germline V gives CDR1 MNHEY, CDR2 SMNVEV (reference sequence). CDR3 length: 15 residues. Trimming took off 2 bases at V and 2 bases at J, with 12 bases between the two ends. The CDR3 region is CASSLRPTANTEAFF. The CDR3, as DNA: TGTGCCAGCAGTTTAAGGCCGACTGCCAACACTGAAGCTTTCTTT.

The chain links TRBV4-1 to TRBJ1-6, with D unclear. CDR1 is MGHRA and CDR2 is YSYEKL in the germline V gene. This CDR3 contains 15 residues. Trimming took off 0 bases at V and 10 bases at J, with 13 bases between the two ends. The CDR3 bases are TGCGCCAGCAGCCAAGAAGAAACCTTGGAATCACCCCTCCACTTT. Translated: CASSQEETLESPLHF.

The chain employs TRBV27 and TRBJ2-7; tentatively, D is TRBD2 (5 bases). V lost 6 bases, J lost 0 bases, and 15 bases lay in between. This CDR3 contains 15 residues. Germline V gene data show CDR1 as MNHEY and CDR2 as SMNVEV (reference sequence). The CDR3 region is CASSFGSYPSYEQYF. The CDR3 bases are TGTGCCAGCAGCTTTGGGAGCTACCCCTCCTACGAGCAGTACTTC.

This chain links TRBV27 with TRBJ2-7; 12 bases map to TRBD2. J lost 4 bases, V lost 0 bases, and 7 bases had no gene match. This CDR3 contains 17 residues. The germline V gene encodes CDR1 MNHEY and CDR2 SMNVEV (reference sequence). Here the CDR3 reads CASSLSGLAGGPYEQYF. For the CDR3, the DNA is TGTGCCAGCAGTTTATCGGGCCTAGCGGGGGGGCCGTACGAGCAGTACTTC.

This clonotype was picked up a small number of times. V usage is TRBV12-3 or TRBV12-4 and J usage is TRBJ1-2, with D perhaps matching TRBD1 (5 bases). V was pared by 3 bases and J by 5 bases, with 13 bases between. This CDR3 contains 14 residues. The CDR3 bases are TGTGCCAGCAGTTTCGGGGCACCGGGTTATGGCTACACCTTC. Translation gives CASSFGAPGYGYTF.

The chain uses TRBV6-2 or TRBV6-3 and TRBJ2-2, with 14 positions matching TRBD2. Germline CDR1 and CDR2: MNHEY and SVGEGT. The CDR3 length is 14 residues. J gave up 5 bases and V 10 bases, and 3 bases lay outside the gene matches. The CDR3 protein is CATRLAGGTGELFF. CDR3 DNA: TGTGCCACGAGACTAGCGGGGGGGACCGGGGAGCTGTTTTTT.

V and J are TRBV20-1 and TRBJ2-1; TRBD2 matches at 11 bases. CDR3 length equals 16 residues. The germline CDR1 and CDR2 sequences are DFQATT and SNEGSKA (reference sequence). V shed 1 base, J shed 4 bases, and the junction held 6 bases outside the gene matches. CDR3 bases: TGCAGTGCTAGAGCCCAGACTAGCGGGGATTACAATGAGCAGTTCTTC. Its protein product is CSARAQTSGDYNEQFF.

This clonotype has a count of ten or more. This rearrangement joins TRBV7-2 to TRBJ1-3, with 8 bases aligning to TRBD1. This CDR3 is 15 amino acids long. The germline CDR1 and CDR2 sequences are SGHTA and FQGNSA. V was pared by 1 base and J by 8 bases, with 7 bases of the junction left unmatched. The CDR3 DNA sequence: TGTGCCAGCAGCTTAGTAGGACAGGGTAAAGACACCATATATTTT. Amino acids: CASSLVGQGKDTIYF.

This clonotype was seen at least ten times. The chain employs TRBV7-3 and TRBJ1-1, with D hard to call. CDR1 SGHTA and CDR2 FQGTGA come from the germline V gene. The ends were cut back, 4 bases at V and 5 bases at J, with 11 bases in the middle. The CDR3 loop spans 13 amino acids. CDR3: CASSSTASTEAFF. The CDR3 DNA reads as TGTGCCAGCAGCTCGACTGCGTCTACTGAAGCTTTCTTT.

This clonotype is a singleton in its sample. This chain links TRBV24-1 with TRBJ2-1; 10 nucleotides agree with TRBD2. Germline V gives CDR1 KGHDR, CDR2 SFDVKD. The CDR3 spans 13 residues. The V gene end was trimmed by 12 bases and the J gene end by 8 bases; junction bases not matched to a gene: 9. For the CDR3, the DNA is TGTGCCGCAGCGGGGGGGCTGTTCCATGAGCAGTTCTTC. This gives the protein CAAAGGLFHEQFF.

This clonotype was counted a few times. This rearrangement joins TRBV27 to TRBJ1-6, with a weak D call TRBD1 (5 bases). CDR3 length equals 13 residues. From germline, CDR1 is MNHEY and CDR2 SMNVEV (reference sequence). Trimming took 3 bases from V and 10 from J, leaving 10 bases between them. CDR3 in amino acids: CASSFGTTSPLHF. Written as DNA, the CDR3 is TGTGCCAGCAGTTTTGGGACCACATCACCCCTCCACTTT.

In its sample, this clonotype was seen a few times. The CDR3 region has the DNA TGTGCCAGCAGTGGGACTAGCGGGGGGGTTATCTCCTACGAGCAGTACGTC. Translating it yields CASSGTSGGVISYEQYV. The chain uses TRBV12-3 or TRBV12-4 and TRBJ2-7; 16 bases fit TRBD2. This CDR3 is built from 17 residues. Losses at the gene ends were 5 bases for V and 0 bases for J; bases not matched to a gene: 4.

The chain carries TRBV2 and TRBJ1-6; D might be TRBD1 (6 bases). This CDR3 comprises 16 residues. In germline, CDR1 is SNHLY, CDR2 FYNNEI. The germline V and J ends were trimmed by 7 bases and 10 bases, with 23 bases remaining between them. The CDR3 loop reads CASKPQGSVGGSPLHF. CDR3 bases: TGTGCCAGCAAACCACAGGGTTCTGTTGGAGGCTCACCCCTCCACTTT.

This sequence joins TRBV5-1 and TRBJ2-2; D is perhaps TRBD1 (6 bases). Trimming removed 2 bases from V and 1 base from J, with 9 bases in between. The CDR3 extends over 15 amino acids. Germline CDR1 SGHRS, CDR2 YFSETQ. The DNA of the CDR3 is TGCGCCAGCAGCTTCTACAGGGAGAACACCGGGGAGCTGTTTTTT. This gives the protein CASSFYRENTGELFF.

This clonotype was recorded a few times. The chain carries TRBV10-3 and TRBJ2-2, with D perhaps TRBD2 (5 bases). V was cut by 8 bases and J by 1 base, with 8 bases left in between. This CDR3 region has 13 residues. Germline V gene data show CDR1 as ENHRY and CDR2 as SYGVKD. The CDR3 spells CAIYGLNTGELFF. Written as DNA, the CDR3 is TGTGCCATCTATGGACTGAACACCGGGGAGCTGTTTTTT.

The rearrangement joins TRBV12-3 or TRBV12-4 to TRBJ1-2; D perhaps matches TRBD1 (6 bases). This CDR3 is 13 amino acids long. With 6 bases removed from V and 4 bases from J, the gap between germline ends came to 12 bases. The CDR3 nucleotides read TGTGCCAGCAGGATCGTCAGGGGCTATGGCTACACCTTC. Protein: CASRIVRGYGYTF.

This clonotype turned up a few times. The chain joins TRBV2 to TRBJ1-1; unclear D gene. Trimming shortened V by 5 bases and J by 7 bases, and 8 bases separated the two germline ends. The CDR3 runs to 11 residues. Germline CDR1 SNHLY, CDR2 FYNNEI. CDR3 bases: TGTGCCAGCAGTAAGACCCATGAAGCTTTCTTT. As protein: CASSKTHEAFF.

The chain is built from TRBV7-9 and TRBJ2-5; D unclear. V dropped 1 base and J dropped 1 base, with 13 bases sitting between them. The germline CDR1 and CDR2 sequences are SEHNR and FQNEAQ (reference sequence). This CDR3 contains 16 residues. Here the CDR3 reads CASSLVPGALQETQYF. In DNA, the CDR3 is TGTGCCAGCAGCTTAGTACCAGGAGCGCTCCAAGAGACCCAGTACTTC.

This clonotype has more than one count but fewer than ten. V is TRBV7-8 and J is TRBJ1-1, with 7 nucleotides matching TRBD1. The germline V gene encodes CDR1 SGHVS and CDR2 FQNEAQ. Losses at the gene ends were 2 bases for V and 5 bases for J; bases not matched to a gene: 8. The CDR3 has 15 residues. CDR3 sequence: CASSLSGTAFTEAFF. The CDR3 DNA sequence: TGTGCCAGCAGCTTAAGTGGGACAGCCTTTACTGAAGCTTTCTTT.

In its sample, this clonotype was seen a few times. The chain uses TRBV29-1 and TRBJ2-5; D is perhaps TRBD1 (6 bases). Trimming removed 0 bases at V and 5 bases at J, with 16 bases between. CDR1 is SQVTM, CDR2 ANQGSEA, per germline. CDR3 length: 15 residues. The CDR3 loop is CSVEDLGWQGETQYF. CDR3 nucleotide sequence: TGCAGCGTTGAAGATCTTGGTTGGCAGGGGGAGACCCAGTACTTC.

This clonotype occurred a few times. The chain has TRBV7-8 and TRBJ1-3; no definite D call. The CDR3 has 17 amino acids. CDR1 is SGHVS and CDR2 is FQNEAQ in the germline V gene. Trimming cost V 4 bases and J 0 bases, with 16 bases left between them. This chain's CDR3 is CASSYPKSGDSGNTIYF. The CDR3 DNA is TGTGCCAGCAGCTACCCAAAGAGTGGGGACTCTGGAAACACCATATATTTT.

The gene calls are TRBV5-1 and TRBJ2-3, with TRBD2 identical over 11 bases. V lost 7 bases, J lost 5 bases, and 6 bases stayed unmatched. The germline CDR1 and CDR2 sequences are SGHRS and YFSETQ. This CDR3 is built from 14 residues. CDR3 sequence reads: CASAGTSGLDTQYF. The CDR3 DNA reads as TGCGCCAGCGCCGGGACTAGCGGATTAGATACGCAGTATTTT.

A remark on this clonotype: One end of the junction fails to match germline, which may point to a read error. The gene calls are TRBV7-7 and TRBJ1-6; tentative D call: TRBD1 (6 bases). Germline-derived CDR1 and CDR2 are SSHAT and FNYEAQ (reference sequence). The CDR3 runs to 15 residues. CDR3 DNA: TGTGCTAGCAGCTCCGGCCCAGGGGAGAATTCACCCCTCCACTTT. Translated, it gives CASSSGPGENSPLHF. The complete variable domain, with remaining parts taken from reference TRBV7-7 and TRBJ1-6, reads GAGVSQSPRYKVTKRGQDVTLRCDPISSHATLYWYQQALGQGPEFLTYFNYEAQPDKSGLPSDRFSAERPEGSISTLTIQRTEQRDSAMYRCASSSGPGENSPLHFGNGTRLTVT.

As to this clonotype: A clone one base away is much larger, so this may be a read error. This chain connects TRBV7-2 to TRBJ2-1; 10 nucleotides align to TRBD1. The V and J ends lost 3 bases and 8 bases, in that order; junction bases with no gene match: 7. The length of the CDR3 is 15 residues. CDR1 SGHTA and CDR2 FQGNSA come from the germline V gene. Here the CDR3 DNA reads TGTGCCAGCAGCTTCTGGGACAGGGGTCTTTATGAGCAGTTCTTC. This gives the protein CASSFWDRGLYEQFF.

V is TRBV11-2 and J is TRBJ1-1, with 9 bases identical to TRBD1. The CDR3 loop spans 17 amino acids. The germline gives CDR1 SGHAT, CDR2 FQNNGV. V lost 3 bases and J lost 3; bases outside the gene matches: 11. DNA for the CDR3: TGTGCCAGCAGCTTCGATATGGACAGGGGAACGTACACTGAAGCTTTCTTT. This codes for CASSFDMDRGTYTEAFF.

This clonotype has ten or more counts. The CDR3 coding sequence is TGTGCCAGCAGCTTTGTTGCCTACAATGAGCAGTTCTTC. It is translated as CASSFVAYNEQFF. This chain joins TRBV7-2 and TRBJ2-1; D is uncertain. Germline values: CDR1 SGHTA, CDR2 FQGNSA. The CDR3 covers 13 residues. Trimming took off 3 bases at V and 2 bases at J, with 5 bases between the two ends.

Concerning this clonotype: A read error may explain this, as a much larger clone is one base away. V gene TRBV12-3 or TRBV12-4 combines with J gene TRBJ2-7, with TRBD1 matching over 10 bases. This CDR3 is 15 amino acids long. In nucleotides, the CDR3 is TGTGCCAACAGTCTCCGGGACAGGGGACCCTACGAGCAGTACTTC. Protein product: CANSLRDRGPYEQYF.

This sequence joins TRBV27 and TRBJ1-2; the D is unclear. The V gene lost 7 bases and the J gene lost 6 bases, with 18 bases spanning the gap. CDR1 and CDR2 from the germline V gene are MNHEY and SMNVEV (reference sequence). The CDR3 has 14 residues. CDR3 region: CASKYGTGWNGYTF. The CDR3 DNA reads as TGTGCCAGCAAGTACGGTACGGGATGGAATGGCTACACCTTC.

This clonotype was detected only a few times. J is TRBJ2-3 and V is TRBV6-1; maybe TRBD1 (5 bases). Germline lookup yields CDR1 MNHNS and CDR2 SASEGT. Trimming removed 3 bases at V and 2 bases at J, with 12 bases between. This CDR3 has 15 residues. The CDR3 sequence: CASSDRVLPTDTQYF. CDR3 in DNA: TGTGCCAGCAGTGACAGGGTTCTCCCCACAGATACGCAGTATTTT.